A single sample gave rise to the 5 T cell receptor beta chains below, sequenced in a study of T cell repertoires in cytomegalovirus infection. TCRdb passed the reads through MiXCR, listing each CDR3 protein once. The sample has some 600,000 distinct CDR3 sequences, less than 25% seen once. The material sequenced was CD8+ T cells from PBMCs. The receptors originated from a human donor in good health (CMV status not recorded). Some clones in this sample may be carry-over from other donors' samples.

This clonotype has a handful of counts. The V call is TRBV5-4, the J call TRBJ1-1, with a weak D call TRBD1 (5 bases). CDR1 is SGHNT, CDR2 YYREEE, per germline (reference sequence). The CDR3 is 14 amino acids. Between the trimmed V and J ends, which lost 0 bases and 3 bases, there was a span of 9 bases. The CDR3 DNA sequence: TGTGCCAGCAGCTTGGGATGGGGCTACACTGAAGCTTTCTTT. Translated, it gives CASSLGWGYTEAFF. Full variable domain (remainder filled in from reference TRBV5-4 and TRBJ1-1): ETGVTQSPTHLIKTRGQQVTLRCSSQSGHNTVSWYQQALGQGPQFIFQYYREEENGRGNFPPRFSGLQFPNYSSELNVNALELDDSALYLCASSLGWGYTEAFFGQGTRLTVV.

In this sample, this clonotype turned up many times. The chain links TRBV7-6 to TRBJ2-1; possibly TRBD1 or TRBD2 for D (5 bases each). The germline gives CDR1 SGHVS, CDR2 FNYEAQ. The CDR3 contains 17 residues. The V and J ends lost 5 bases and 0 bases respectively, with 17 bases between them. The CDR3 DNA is TGTGCCAGCAGCAATTATCCGGGACGAAGCTCCTACAATGAGCAGTTCTTC. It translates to CASSNYPGRSSYNEQFF. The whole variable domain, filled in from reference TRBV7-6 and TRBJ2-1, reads GAGVSQSPRYKVTKRGQDVALRCDPISGHVSLYWYRQALGQGPEFLTYFNYEAQQDKSGLPNDRFSAERPEGSISTLTIQRTEQRDSAMYRCASSNYPGRSSYNEQFFGPGTRLTVL.

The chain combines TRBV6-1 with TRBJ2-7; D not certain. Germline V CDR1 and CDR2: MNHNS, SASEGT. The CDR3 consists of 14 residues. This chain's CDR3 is CVSSQQGFTYEQYV. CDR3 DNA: TGTGTCAGCAGCCAACAAGGGTTCACCTACGAGCAGTACGTC.

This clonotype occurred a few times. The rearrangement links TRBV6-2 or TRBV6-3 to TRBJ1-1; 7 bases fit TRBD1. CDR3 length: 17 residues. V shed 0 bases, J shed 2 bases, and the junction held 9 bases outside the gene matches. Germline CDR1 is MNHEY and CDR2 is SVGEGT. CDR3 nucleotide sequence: TGTGCCAGCAGTTACTCGGACGAGGGGGCCGTCAACACTGAAGCTTTCTTT. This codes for CASSYSDEGAVNTEAFF.

The CDR3 protein is CASSLGDLTDTQYF. In nucleotides, the CDR3 is TGTGCCAGCAGCTTAGGGGATCTCACAGATACGCAGTATTTT. V usage is TRBV5-5 and J usage is TRBJ2-3; weak D call: TRBD1 (5 bases). CDR3 length: 14 amino acids. V lost 2 bases, J lost 2 bases, and 9 bases lay in between. Germline loops: CDR1 SGHKS, CDR2 YYEKEE (reference sequence).